This T cell receptor beta chain originates from a study of OX40 agonist ivuxolimab in advanced cancers. The assay was immunoSEQ multiplex PCR, and TCRdb's table has in-frame clones only and misses some. In the table there are tens of thousands of clones, roughly 80% of which are singletons. The CDR3 has 11 residues. The germline gives CDR1 DFQATT, CDR2 SNEGSKA (reference sequence). Trimming cost V 5 bases and J 3 bases, with 8 bases left between them. This TCR was sampled from an adult with an advanced solid tumor such as melanoma, head and neck, liver or kidney cancer. This sequence joins TRBV20-1 and TRBJ2-7, with D maybe TRBD1 (5 bases). The sequenced sample was CD4+ or CD8+ T cells sorted from blood, obtained in a trial of the OX40 agonist ivuxolimab. Here the CDR3 DNA reads TGCAGTGCTTCAGGGTTCTACGAGCAGTACTTC. Protein sequence: CSASGFYEQYF.